The 30 T cell receptor beta chains listed next were all sequenced from one sample in a study of a mutant IDH1 vaccine in newly diagnosed glioma. Clones were sequenced by immunoSEQ multiplex PCR, and TCRdb holds only the in-frame ones, with some missing. Here the sample spans tens of thousands of clones, 81% being singletons. Antigens for these TCRs are unknown. This sample's time point: week 35, safety follow-up. In the vaccine, a single dose held 300 ug of the mutant IDH1 20-mer peptide, along with topical imiquimod. Material: PBMCs, obtained from a glioma patient whose treatment included an IDH1 peptide vaccine. All receptors come from a man aged 40-50 years with glioma.

The chain links TRBV29-1 to TRBJ2-1; 13 nucleotides align to TRBD2. CDR1 SQVTM and CDR2 ANQGSEA come from the germline V gene. The CDR3 spans 16 residues. With 3 bases clipped from V and 7 bases from J, the junction kept 9 bases outside the gene matches. CDR3 sequence: CSVDHGSGLAGNEQFF. CDR3 nucleotides: TGCAGCGTTGATCATGGATCGGGACTAGCGGGGAATGAGCAGTTCTTC.

The chain uses TRBV6-1 and TRBJ2-1; perhaps TRBD2 as D (6 bases). V dropped 2 bases and J dropped 0 bases, with 17 bases sitting between them. Germline V gives CDR1 MNHNS, CDR2 SASEGT. The CDR3 extends over 18 amino acids. The CDR3 nucleotides read TGTGCCAGCAGTGAAAGCCCGCGGGGTGCAAGCTCCTACAATGAGCAGTTCTTC. This sequence encodes CASSESPRGASSYNEQFF.

The table lists this clone with a count of one. The chain couples TRBV7-8 to TRBJ2-1; D is undetermined. V gave up 1 base and J gave up 8 bases, with 3 bases separating them. Germline V gene sequence: CDR1 SGHVS, CDR2 FQNEAQ. The CDR3 loop spans 11 amino acids. The DNA of the CDR3 is TGTGCCAGCAGCTTAGGTCATGAGCAGTTCTTC. Its protein product is CASSLGHEQFF. Full variable domain (outside the CDR3, taken from reference TRBV7-8 and TRBJ2-1): GAGVSQSPRYKVAKRGQDVALRCDPISGHVSLFWYQQALGQGPEFLTYFQNEAQLDKSGLPSDRFFAERPEGSVSTLKIQRTQQEDSAVYLCASSLGHEQFFGPGTRLTVL.

The gene calls are TRBV9 and TRBJ2-7; 8 positions agree with TRBD1. The CDR3 loop spans 12 amino acids. From germline, CDR1 is SGDLS and CDR2 YYNGEE. V was pared by 4 bases and J by 6 bases, with 3 bases of the junction left unmatched. The CDR3 DNA sequence: TGTGCCAGCAGCTCAGGGGGCCGCGAGCAGTACTTC. This codes for CASSSGGREQYF.

The gene calls are TRBV5-4 and TRBJ2-7; 7 positions match TRBD2. V gave up 2 bases and J gave up 3 bases; unmatched junction bases: 2. Germline CDR1 and CDR2: SGHNT and YYREEE (reference sequence). CDR3 size: 13 residues. CDR3 residues: CASSFGGGYEQYF. For the CDR3, the DNA is TGTGCCAGCAGCTTCGGCGGGGGCTACGAGCAGTACTTC.

The chain uses TRBV5-6 and TRBJ1-2; the match to TRBD1 covers 8 bases. The CDR3 has 15 residues. Unmatched junction bases numbered 7, after V lost 4 bases and J lost 2 bases. From germline, CDR1 is SGHDT and CDR2 YYEEEE. The DNA of the CDR3 is TGTGCCAGCAGCCGTGCGGACAGGGTAAACTATGGCTACACCTTC. It codes for CASSRADRVNYGYTF.

This clone is a singleton in its sample. The chain recombines TRBV6-4 with TRBJ2-7; D ambiguous. V was pared by 9 bases and J by 4 bases, with 4 bases between. Per germline, CDR1 MRHNA and CDR2 SNTAGT. CDR3 size: 9 residues. CDR3 sequence (DNA): TGTGCCAGTACATACGAGCAGTACTTC. It yields the protein CASTYEQYF.

V is TRBV30 and J is TRBJ1-1, with D maybe TRBD1 (6 bases). Deletions cut 3 bases from V and 8 bases from J, with 16 bases between. Germline CDR1 GTSNPN, CDR2 SVGIG (reference sequence). CDR3 length: 13 amino acids. CDR3 sequence reads: CAWSRGQVPEAFF. In nucleotides, the CDR3 is TGTGCCTGGAGCAGGGGCCAGGTTCCGGAAGCTTTCTTT.

Concerning this clone itself: One end of the junction is discordant with germline, which a read error may explain. J is TRBJ2-5 and V is TRBV6-5; D unclear. Germline assignment: CDR1 MNHEY and CDR2 SVGAGI. This CDR3 contains 11 residues. CDR3 in DNA: TGTGCCAGCAGTTACCAAGCGACCCAGTACTTC. It translates to CASSYQATQYF.

The CDR3 is CASSVGQDSYEQYF. The DNA of the CDR3 is TGTGCCAGCAGCGTGGGACAGGACTCCTACGAGCAGTACTTC. The chain couples TRBV5-4 to TRBJ2-7, with TRBD1 matching 8 bases. Germline V gene sequence: CDR1 SGHNT, CDR2 YYREEE (reference sequence). The junction had 3 bases not matched to a gene; V was cut back by 4 bases and J by 0 bases. CDR3 length equals 14 residues. Variable domain in full (rest from reference TRBV5-4 and TRBJ2-7): ETGVTQSPTHLIKTRGQQVTLRCSSQSGHNTVSWYQQALGQGPQFIFQYYREEENGRGNFPPRFSGLQFPNYSSELNVNALELDDSALYLCASSVGQDSYEQYFGPGTRLTVT.

A few counts support this clone. This chain joins TRBV7-2 and TRBJ1-5; TRBD1 might be the D (5 bases). This CDR3 is built from 15 residues. Germline assignment: CDR1 SGHTA and CDR2 FQGNSA. Trimming took 5 bases from V and 1 from J, leaving 12 bases between them. The CDR3 loop reads CASSRQGWSNQPQHF. CDR3 coding DNA: TGTGCCAGCAGCCGGCAGGGTTGGAGCAATCAGCCCCAGCATTTT. Together with reference TRBV7-2 and TRBJ1-5, the CDR3 gives the full variable domain: GAGVSQSPSNKVTEKGKDVELRCDPISGHTALYWYRQSLGQGLEFLIYFQGNSAPDKSGLPSDRFSAERTGGSVSTLTIQRTQQEDSAVYLCASSRQGWSNQPQHFGDGTRLSIL.

The V call is TRBV15, the J call TRBJ2-2; a possible D gene is TRBD1 (6 bases). V lost 0 bases and J 5 bases, leaving 10 bases between the germline ends. Germline V CDR1 and CDR2: LNHNV, YYDKDF (reference sequence). The length of the CDR3 is 15 residues. This chain's CDR3 is CATSRDRGRTGELFF. The CDR3 coding sequence is TGTGCCACCAGCAGAGACAGGGGACGGACCGGGGAGCTGTTTTTT. Variable domain in full (rest from reference TRBV15 and TRBJ2-2): DAMVIQNPRYQVTQFGKPVTLSCSQTLNHNVMYWYQQKSSQAPKLLFHYYDKDFNNEADTPDNFQSRRPNTSFCFLDIRSPGLGDTAMYLCATSRDRGRTGELFFGEGSRLTVL.

This chain joins TRBV7-2 and TRBJ2-3, with 9 bases that match TRBD1. V shed 4 bases and J 3 bases; nucleotides not matched to a gene: 5. In germline, CDR1 is SGHTA, CDR2 FQGNSA. The CDR3 is 15 amino acids. The CDR3 bases are TGTGCCAGCAGCTCACAGGGGGCGCTTACAGATACGCAGTATTTT. Translated: CASSSQGALTDTQYF. The variable domain in full, with the rest retrieved from reference TRBV7-2 and TRBJ2-3, is GAGVSQSPSNKVTEKGKDVELRCDPISGHTALYWYRQSLGQGLEFLIYFQGNSAPDKSGLPSDRFSAERTGGSVSTLTIQRTQQEDSAVYLCASSSQGALTDTQYFGPGTRLTVL.

This chain joins TRBV6-5 and TRBJ1-2; weak D call: TRBD1 (6 bases). The V gene lost 2 bases and the J gene lost 4 bases, with 14 bases spanning the gap. The CDR3 is made up of 15 amino acids. Germline assignment: CDR1 MNHEY and CDR2 SVGAGI. CDR3 protein: CASSYRQVGIYGYTF. Written as DNA, the CDR3 is TGTGCCAGCAGTTACCGACAGGTGGGAATCTATGGCTACACCTTC.

The CDR3 here is CASSRAPGPRESEQYF. The CDR3 DNA follows: TGTGCCAGCAGCCGAGCGCCGGGGCCCAGGGAATCCGAGCAGTACTTC. The genes are TRBV13 and TRBJ2-7; the D call may be TRBD1 or TRBD2 (5 bases each). Germline CDR1 is PRHDT and CDR2 is FYEKMQ (reference sequence). The CDR3 totals 16 residues. The V end was cut by 5 bases, the J end by 6 bases, with 23 bases between.

There are a few counts of this clone. V gene TRBV18 combines with J gene TRBJ2-7; 12 bases align to TRBD2. In germline, CDR1 is KGHSH, CDR2 LQKENI. J lost 5 bases, V lost 3 bases, and 8 bases had no gene match. CDR3 length: 16 amino acids. For the CDR3, the DNA is TGTGCCAGCTCACCCCTACTAGCGGGAGGTCCCCACGAGCAGTACTTC. Its protein is CASSPLLAGGPHEQYF.

V is TRBV15 and J is TRBJ1-2; TRBD1 aligns across 9 bases. Germline lookup yields CDR1 LNHNV and CDR2 YYDKDF (reference sequence). V lost 4 bases and J lost 4; bases outside the gene matches: 10. The CDR3 has 16 amino acids. The CDR3 nucleotides read TGTGCCACCAGCACTTGGGACAGGGACGACTTCTATGGCTACACCTTC. Amino acids: CATSTWDRDDFYGYTF.

CDR3 nucleotide sequence: TGTGCCAGCTCATCGACAGGGGCCACCTCTGGAAACACCATATATTTT. Translated: CASSSTGATSGNTIYF. The chain carries TRBV18 and TRBJ1-3; 8 bases match TRBD1. The germline V gene encodes CDR1 KGHSH and CDR2 LQKENI. V trimming: 5 bases; J trimming: 0 bases; junction bases outside the gene matches: 6. The length of the CDR3 is 16 residues.

The CDR3 is CASSARDDYEQYF. DNA of the CDR3: TGTGCCAGCAGCGCAAGGGACGACTACGAGCAGTACTTC. The chain recombines TRBV5-4 with TRBJ2-7; D possibly uses TRBD1 or TRBD2 (5 bases each). V was clipped by 4 bases and J by 3 bases, with 11 bases between them. Germline CDR1 is SGHNT and CDR2 is YYREEE (reference sequence). The CDR3 has 13 residues.

Remarks on this clone: The sample carries other DNA sequences with the same CDR3. The J gene is TRBJ2-7, the V gene TRBV18, with no clear D. CDR1 KGHSH and CDR2 LQKENI come from the germline V gene. Trimming removed 3 bases from V and 1 base from J, with 7 bases in between. This CDR3 contains 13 residues. The CDR3 DNA follows: TGTGCCAGCTCACCCTTAGGGTCCTACGAGCAGTACTTC. The encoded protein is CASSPLGSYEQYF.

V and J are TRBV7-6 and TRBJ2-2; D call uncertain. Germline values: CDR1 SGHVS, CDR2 FNYEAQ. Trimming took off 1 base at V and 3 bases at J, with 12 bases between the two ends. CDR3 length equals 16 residues. CDR3 sequence: CASSLGRSVHTGELFF. The DNA for the CDR3 is TGTGCCAGCAGCTTAGGTCGTTCAGTTCACACCGGGGAGCTGTTTTTT.

The chain has TRBV19 and TRBJ2-7; 7 bases fit TRBD1. V gave up 9 bases and J gave up 2 bases; unmatched junction bases: 16. CDR1 is LNHDA and CDR2 is SQIVND in the germline V gene (reference sequence). This CDR3 comprises 16 residues. CDR3 loop: CASTAGAGTVPYEQYF. The CDR3 nucleotides read TGTGCCAGCACAGCCGGGGCCGGGACAGTCCCCTACGAGCAGTACTTC.

J is TRBJ2-7 and V is TRBV6-5; possible D gene TRBD2, 6 bases. The CDR3 is 15 amino acids. The germline V gene encodes CDR1 MNHEY and CDR2 SVGAGI. With 5 bases removed from V and 3 bases from J, the gap between germline ends came to 17 bases. The CDR3 DNA reads TGTGCCAGCAGTGCGCGGGAAGGGAGTATCTACGAGCAGTACTTC. It is translated as CASSAREGSIYEQYF.

This clone was observed once. The chain has TRBV4-3 and TRBJ2-2; 11 positions agree with TRBD2. The CDR3 runs 16 residues. Germline CDR1 LGHNA, CDR2 YSLEER. J was trimmed by 7 bases and V by 1 base; bases with no gene match: 5. DNA of the CDR3: TGCGCCAGCAGCCAAGCAGCGACTAGCGGGATCGGGGAGCTGTTTTTT. Amino acid sequence: CASSQAATSGIGELFF.

The chain recombines TRBV7-8 with TRBJ2-7, with D tentatively TRBD1 (5 bases). V lost 5 bases, J lost 3 bases, and 11 bases lay in between. Germline V gene data show CDR1 as SGHVS and CDR2 as FQNEAQ. This CDR3 is built from 13 residues. The CDR3 loop is CASSPNRNYEQYF. As DNA, the CDR3 is TGTGCCAGCAGCCCCAACAGGAACTACGAGCAGTACTTC.

V is TRBV5-1 and J is TRBJ2-5; 13 bases match TRBD2. After removal of 4 bases from V and 2 bases from J, the junction contained 8 bases not matched to a gene. CDR1 is SGHRS, CDR2 YFSETQ, per germline. The CDR3 contains 17 residues. Written as DNA, the CDR3 is TGCGCCAGCAGCGCGGAACGACTAGCGGGGGGTCAAGAGACCCAGTACTTC. Translation: CASSAERLAGGQETQYF.

This chain joins TRBV14 and TRBJ2-7, with D possibly matching TRBD1 (6 bases). CDR1 is SGHDN, CDR2 FVKESK, per germline. V shed 4 bases and J shed 4 bases, with 11 bases lying between them. The CDR3 extends over 13 amino acids. The DNA of the CDR3 is TGTGCCAGCAGCCCCACAGGGTTGTACGAGCAGTACTTC. It yields the protein CASSPTGLYEQYF.

The chain couples TRBV29-1 to TRBJ2-7; tentative D call: TRBD1 (5 bases). The V end lost 5 bases, the J end lost 6 bases, and 11 bases lay between the germline ends. Germline-derived CDR1 and CDR2 are SQVTM and ANQGSEA. The CDR3 is 11 amino acids. CDR3 amino acids: CSVYSGSEQYF. DNA for the CDR3: TGCAGCGTTTATTCAGGGTCCGAGCAGTACTTC.

The genes are TRBV20-1 and TRBJ1-1, with D uncertain. V was trimmed by 2 bases and J by 8 bases, leaving 6 bases between them. This CDR3 region has 10 residues. Per the germline V gene, CDR1 is DFQATT and CDR2 is SNEGSKA (reference sequence). This CDR3 reads CSARRMEAFF. In DNA form, the CDR3 reads TGCAGTGCTAGAAGGATGGAAGCTTTCTTT.

This chain uses TRBV29-1 with TRBJ2-3; possibly TRBD2 for D (6 bases). The CDR3 runs to 14 residues. V lost 4 bases, J lost 0 bases, and 11 bases lay in between. CDR1 is SQVTM and CDR2 is ANQGSEA in the germline V gene. The CDR3 protein is CSVVAGTSTDTQYF. The CDR3 DNA reads as TGCAGCGTTGTGGCCGGGACTAGCACAGATACGCAGTATTTT.